These 17 T cell receptor beta chains came from one sample sequenced in a study of cytomegalovirus exposure and HLA in healthy donors. The PCR contained 60 Vbeta and 13 Jbeta primers. TCRdb's copy holds only in-frame clones and misses some; the assay was immunoSEQ multiplex PCR. The sample records 150,000 or so clones, roughly 88% being singletons. The specimen was PBMCs. The receptors derive from a man between 18 and 29 years old in good health and CMV-seropositive.

The genes are TRBV19 and TRBJ1-2; perhaps TRBD1 as D (5 bases). V was clipped by 2 bases and J by 6 bases, with 13 bases between them. This CDR3 contains 14 residues. Germline V CDR1 and CDR2: LNHDA, SQIVND (reference sequence). CDR3 nucleotides: TGTGCCAGTAGTATACGGGGGGGGTTAGATGGCTACACCTTC. Protein: CASSIRGGLDGYTF. Full variable domain (missing parts from reference TRBV19 and TRBJ1-2): DGGITQSPKYLFRKEGQNVTLSCEQNLNHDAMYWYRQDPGQGLRLIYYSQIVNDFQKGDIAEGYSVSREKKESFPLTVTSAQKNPTAFYLCASSIRGGLDGYTFGSGTRLTVV.

The CDR3 is CASSFAGTGDEKLFF. The DNA of the CDR3 is TGCGCCAGCAGCTTCGCCGGGACAGGGGATGAAAAACTGTTTTTT. The chain couples TRBV5-1 to TRBJ1-4; 10 positions match TRBD1. Trimming cost V 2 bases and J 6 bases; bases outside gene matches: 4. The CDR3 totals 15 residues. CDR1 is SGHRS, CDR2 YFSETQ, per germline.

The V gene is TRBV6-1, the J gene TRBJ1-4; possible D gene TRBD1, 6 bases. The CDR3 runs 15 residues. The V gene's germline CDR1 is MNHNS and CDR2 SASEGT. V dropped 6 bases and J dropped 4 bases, with 15 bases sitting between them. For the CDR3, the DNA is TGTGCCAGCAGGGGCGTCACAGGGTTTAATGAAAAACTGTTTTTT. This sequence encodes CASRGVTGFNEKLFF.

J is TRBJ2-7 and V is TRBV28; TRBD1 aligns across 9 bases. V gave up 5 bases and J gave up 6 bases; unmatched junction bases: 8. The CDR3 runs 14 residues. Germline loops: CDR1 MDHEN, CDR2 SYDVKM. CDR3 sequence (DNA): TGTGCCAGCAGTCTACAGGGGGCTATAGGCGAGCAGTACTTC. This sequence encodes CASSLQGAIGEQYF.

The chain recombines TRBV4-1 with TRBJ2-7; TRBD1 agrees at 9 bases. The CDR3 is made up of 15 amino acids. The ends lost 4 bases at V and 3 bases at J; junction bases unmatched: 7. From germline, CDR1 is MGHRA and CDR2 YSYEKL. CDR3 loop: CASSLTTGGSYEQYF. CDR3 DNA sequence: TGCGCCAGCAGCCTCACGACAGGGGGAAGCTACGAGCAGTACTTC.

This rearrangement joins TRBV9 to TRBJ2-3, with D perhaps matching TRBD2 (6 bases). The CDR3 is 15 residues long. V was clipped by 0 bases and J by 2 bases, with 10 bases between them. The germline CDR1 and CDR2 sequences are SGDLS and YYNGEE. Here the CDR3 reads CASSVGGRHTDTQYF. The CDR3 bases are TGTGCCAGCAGCGTAGGGGGGAGGCACACAGATACGCAGTATTTT. The whole variable domain, filled in from reference TRBV9 and TRBJ2-3, reads DSGVTQTPKHLITATGQRVTLRCSPRSGDLSVYWYQQSLDQGLQFLIQYYNGEERAKGNILERFSAQQFPDLHSELNLSSLELGDSALYFCASSVGGRHTDTQYFGPGTRLTVL.

The chain uses TRBV10-3 and TRBJ1-6; 10 bases fit TRBD1. Per germline, CDR1 ENHRY and CDR2 SYGVKD. Trimming removed 5 bases from V and 4 bases from J; junction bases left unmatched: 8. The CDR3 extends over 17 amino acids. The CDR3 region has the DNA TGTGCCATCAGTCTTAGACAGGGGGCGGATTATAATTCACCCCTCCACTTT. This gives the protein CAISLRQGADYNSPLHF.

The chain joins TRBV20-1 to TRBJ2-2; D might be TRBD2 (5 bases). This CDR3 contains 11 residues. V lost 6 bases and J 7 bases, leaving 9 bases between the germline ends. CDR1 and CDR2 from the germline V gene are DFQATT and SNEGSKA (reference sequence). The CDR3 nucleotides are TGCAGTGCGCCGGCGGGCGGGGAGCTGTTTTTT. Its protein product is CSAPAGGELFF.

The rearrangement links TRBV6-5 to TRBJ2-5; TRBD1 matches 9 bases. J was trimmed by 6 bases and V by 4 bases; bases with no gene match: 6. Germline V lookup: CDR1 MNHEY, CDR2 SVGAGI. CDR3 length equals 14 residues. The CDR3, as DNA: TGTGCCAGCAGTTCAACAGGGGGCCGGAAGACCCAGTACTTC. Translated, it gives CASSSTGGRKTQYF.

The rearrangement links TRBV7-8 to TRBJ2-7; D may be TRBD1 (6 bases). Trimming left V 2 bases short and J 7 bases short, with 12 bases between. Germline CDR1 and CDR2: SGHVS and FQNEAQ. This CDR3 is built from 13 residues. CDR3 residues: CASSLSGETEQYF. The DNA for the CDR3 is TGTGCCAGCAGCTTATCAGGGGAAACGGAGCAGTACTTC.

The V call is TRBV9, the J call TRBJ2-7, with TRBD2 matching over 7 bases. J was trimmed by 6 bases and V by 4 bases; bases with no gene match: 16. The CDR3 is 16 amino acids. CDR1 and CDR2 from the germline V gene are SGDLS and YYNGEE. CDR3 in amino acids: CASSPGPRGEGSEQYF. Written as DNA, the CDR3 is TGTGCCAGCAGCCCGGGGCCCCGAGGGGAGGGGAGCGAGCAGTACTTC.

The V gene is TRBV7-8, the J gene TRBJ1-1; D is uncertain. Trimming removed 6 bases from V and 1 base from J, with 9 bases in between. The CDR3 runs 13 residues. CDR1 is SGHVS and CDR2 is FQNEAQ in the germline V gene. The CDR3 DNA sequence: TGTGCCAGCAGGTCCCTTCGGAACACTGAAGCTTTCTTT. Translation: CASRSLRNTEAFF.

Note on this clone: A junction boundary mismatches the germline segment, possibly from a read error. CDR3 nucleotide sequence: TGTGCCGGCAGCTTACAACTAGCGGGGGGCTACGAGCAGTACTTC. This codes for CAGSLQLAGGYEQYF. The chain has TRBV7-2 and TRBJ2-7; 12 nucleotides align to TRBD2. The CDR3 is 15 residues long. Germline CDR1 is SGHTA and CDR2 is FQGNSA.

This chain uses TRBV2 with TRBJ2-7; 10 bases agree with TRBD2. The germline CDR1 and CDR2 sequences are SNHLY and FYNNEI. The CDR3 extends over 14 amino acids. The J segment lost 6 bases and the V segment lost 6 bases, leaving 8 bases of the junction unmatched. The CDR3 sequence is CASRDGTSEREQYF. The CDR3 DNA sequence: TGTGCCAGCAGAGACGGGACTAGCGAACGCGAGCAGTACTTC.

The chain uses TRBV6-1 and TRBJ1-5, with 7 bases that match TRBD1. CDR3 size: 15 residues. V shed 2 bases, J shed 5 bases, and the junction held 6 bases outside the gene matches. Germline V CDR1 and CDR2: MNHNS, SASEGT. The DNA for the CDR3 is TGTGCCAGCAGTGAAATTATAGGGGGCTATCAGCCCCAGCATTTT. Translated, it gives CASSEIIGGYQPQHF.

This sequence joins TRBV14 and TRBJ2-7; the match to TRBD1 covers 9 bases. CDR1 is SGHDN and CDR2 is FVKESK in the germline V gene. Trimming took 3 bases from V and 3 from J; bases not matched to a gene: 6. The CDR3 length is 15 residues. The CDR3 coding sequence is TGTGCCAGCAGCCACAAATCGGACAGGGGCTACGAGCAGTACTTC. Amino acid sequence: CASSHKSDRGYEQYF.

This chain links TRBV7-6 with TRBJ2-7; 9 bases are shared with TRBD1. J lost 3 bases, V lost 5 bases, and 5 bases had no gene match. The CDR3 runs 14 residues. CDR1 and CDR2 (germline): SGHVS, FNYEAQ. The CDR3 DNA sequence: TGTGCCAGCAGCCCACGACAGGGGGGCTACGAGCAGTACTTC. It specifies CASSPRQGGYEQYF.